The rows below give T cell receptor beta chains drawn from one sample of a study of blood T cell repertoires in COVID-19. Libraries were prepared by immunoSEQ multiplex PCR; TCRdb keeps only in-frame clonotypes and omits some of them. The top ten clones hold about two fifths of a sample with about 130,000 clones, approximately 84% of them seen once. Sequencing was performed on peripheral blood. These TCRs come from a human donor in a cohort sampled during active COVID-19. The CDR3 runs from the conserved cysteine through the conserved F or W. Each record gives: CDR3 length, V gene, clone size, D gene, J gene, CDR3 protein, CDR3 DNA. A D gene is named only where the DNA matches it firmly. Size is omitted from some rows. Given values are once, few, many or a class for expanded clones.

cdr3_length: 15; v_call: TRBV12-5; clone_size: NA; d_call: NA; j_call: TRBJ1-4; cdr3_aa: CASGNQGTVGEKLFF; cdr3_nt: TGTGCTAGTGGTAATCAGGGGACGGTAGGGGAAAAACTGTTTTTT
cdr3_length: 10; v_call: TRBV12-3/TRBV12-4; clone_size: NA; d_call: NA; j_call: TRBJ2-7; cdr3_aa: CASVRSEQYF; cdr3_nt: TGTGCCAGCGTACGTAGCGAGCAGTACTTC
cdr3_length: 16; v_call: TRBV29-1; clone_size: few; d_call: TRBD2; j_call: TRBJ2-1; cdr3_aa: CSVEVLAGESYNEQFF; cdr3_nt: TGCAGCGTTGAAGTTCTAGCGGGAGAGTCCTACAATGAGCAGTTCTTC
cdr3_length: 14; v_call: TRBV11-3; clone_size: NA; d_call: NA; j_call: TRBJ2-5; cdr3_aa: CASSTLIRGETQYF; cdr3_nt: TGTGCCAGCAGCACTCTAATCAGGGGTGAGACCCAGTACTTC
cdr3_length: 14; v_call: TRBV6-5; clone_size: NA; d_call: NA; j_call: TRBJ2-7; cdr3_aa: CASGEPPTGYEQYF; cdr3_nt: TGTGCCAGCGGAGAGCCCCCTACAGGGTACGAGCAGTACTTC
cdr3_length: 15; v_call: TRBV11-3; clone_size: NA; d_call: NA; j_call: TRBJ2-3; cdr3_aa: CASSLTPSRTDTQYF; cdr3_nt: TGTGCCAGCAGCTTAACTCCTAGCCGCACAGATACGCAGTATTTT
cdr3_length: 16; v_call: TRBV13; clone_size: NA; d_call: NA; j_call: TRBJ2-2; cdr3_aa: CASSLVAGGNTGELFF; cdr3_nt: TGTGCCAGCAGCTTAGTGGCTGGGGGCAACACCGGGGAGCTGTTTTTT
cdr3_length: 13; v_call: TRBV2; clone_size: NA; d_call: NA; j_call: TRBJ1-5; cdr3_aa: CAGSKESNQPQHF; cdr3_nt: TGTGCCGGTTCGAAGGAGAGCAATCAGCCCCAGCATTTT
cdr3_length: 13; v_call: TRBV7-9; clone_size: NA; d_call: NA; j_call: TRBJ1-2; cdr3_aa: CASSLARETGYTF; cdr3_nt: TGTGCCAGCAGCTTAGCGCGGGAGACCGGCTACACCTTC
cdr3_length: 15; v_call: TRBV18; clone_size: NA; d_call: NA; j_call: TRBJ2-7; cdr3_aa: CASSLDKGPTEEQYF; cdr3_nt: TGTGCCAGCTCACTGGACAAGGGGCCCACCGAGGAGCAGTACTTC
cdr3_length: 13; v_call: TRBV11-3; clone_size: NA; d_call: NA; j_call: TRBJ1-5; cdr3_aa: CASSRGQNQPQHF; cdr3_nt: TGTGCCAGCAGCCGGGGACAAAATCAGCCCCAGCATTTT
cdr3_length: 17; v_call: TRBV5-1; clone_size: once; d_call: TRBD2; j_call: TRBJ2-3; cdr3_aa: CASSSGTSGTGTDTQYF; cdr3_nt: TGCGCCAGCAGCTCCGGGACTAGCGGGACGGGCACAGATACGCAGTATTTT
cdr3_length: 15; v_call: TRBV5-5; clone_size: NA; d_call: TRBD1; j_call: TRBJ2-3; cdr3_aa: CASSRQGTRTDTQYF; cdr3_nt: TGTGCCAGCAGTAGACAGGGAACTCGCACAGATACGCAGTATTTT
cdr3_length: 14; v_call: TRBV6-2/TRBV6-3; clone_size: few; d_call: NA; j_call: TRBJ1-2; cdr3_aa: CASSYGPQGYGYTF; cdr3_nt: TGTGCCAGCAGTTATGGCCCCCAGGGCTATGGCTACACCTTC
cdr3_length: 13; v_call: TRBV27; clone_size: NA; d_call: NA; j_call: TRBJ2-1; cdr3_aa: CASSPRQSMKQFF; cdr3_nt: TGTGCCAGCAGTCCCCGACAGTCAATGAAGCAGTTCTTC
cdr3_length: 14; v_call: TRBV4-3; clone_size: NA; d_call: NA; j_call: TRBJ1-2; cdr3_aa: CASSRTGSSAGYTF; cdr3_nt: TGCGCCAGCAGCCGCACGGGGTCGTCGGCTGGCTACACCTTC
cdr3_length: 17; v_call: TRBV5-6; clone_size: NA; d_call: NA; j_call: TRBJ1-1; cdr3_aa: CASRSEEGPGVITEAFF; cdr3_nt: TGTGCCAGCAGGTCCGAGGAAGGACCGGGGGTAATAACTGAAGCTTTCTTT
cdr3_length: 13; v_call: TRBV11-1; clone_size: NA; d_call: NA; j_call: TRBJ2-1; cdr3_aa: CASSLYLGDEQFF; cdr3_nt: TGTGCCAGCAGCTTATATCTGGGCGACGAGCAGTTCTTC
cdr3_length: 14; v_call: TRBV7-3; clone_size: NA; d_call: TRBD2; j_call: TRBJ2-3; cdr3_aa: CASSSSGGPDTQYF; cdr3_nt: TGTGCCAGCAGCTCATCGGGAGGGCCAGATACGCAGTATTTT
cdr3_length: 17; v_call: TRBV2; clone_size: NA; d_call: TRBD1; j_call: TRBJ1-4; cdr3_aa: CASSEADRGETNEKLFF; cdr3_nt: TGTGCCAGCAGTGAAGCCGACAGGGGGGAAACTAATGAAAAACTGTTTTTT
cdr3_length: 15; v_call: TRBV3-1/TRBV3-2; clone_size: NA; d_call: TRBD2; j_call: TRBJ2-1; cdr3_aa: CASSVTSGADNEQFF; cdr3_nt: TGTGCCAGCAGCGTAACTAGCGGGGCCGACAATGAGCAGTTCTTC
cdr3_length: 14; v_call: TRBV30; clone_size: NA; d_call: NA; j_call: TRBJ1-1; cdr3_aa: CAWSLGRMNTEAFF; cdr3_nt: TGTGCCTGGAGCCTGGGCAGGATGAACACTGAAGCTTTCTTT
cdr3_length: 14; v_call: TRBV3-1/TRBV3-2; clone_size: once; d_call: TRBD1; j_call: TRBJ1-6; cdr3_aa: CASSLGQGNSPLHF; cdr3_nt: TGTGCCAGCAGTTTGGGACAGGGAAACTCACCCCTCCACTTT
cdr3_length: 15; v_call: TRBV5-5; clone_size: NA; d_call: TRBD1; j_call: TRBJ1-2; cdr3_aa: CASSRRQGESYGYTF; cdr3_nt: TGTGCCAGCAGCCGAAGACAGGGGGAGAGCTATGGCTACACCTTC
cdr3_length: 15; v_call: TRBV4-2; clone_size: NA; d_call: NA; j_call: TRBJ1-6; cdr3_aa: CASSQEGQINSPLHF; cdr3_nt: TGTGCCAGCAGCCAAGAAGGACAGATAAATTCACCCCTCCACTTT
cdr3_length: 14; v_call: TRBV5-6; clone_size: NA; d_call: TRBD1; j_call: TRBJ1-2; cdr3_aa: CASSSTGVWYGYTF; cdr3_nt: TGTGCCAGCAGCTCCACAGGGGTATGGTATGGCTACACCTTC
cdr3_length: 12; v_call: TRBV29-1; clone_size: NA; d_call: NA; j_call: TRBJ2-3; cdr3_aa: CSAGPSTDTQYF; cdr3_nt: TGCAGCGCGGGTCCTAGCACAGATACGCAGTATTTT
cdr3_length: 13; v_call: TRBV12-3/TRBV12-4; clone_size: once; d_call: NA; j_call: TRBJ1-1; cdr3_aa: CASSRQVNTEAFF; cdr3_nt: TGTGCCAGCAGTCGACAGGTGAACACTGAAGCTTTCTTT
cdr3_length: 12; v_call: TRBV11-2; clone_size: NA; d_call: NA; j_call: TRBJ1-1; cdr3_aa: CASSSRGTEAFF; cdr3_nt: TGTGCCAGCAGCTCGCGAGGCACTGAAGCTTTCTTT
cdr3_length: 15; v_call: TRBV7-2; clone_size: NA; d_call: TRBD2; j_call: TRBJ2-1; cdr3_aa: CASRPPAGGYNEQFF; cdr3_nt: TGTGCCAGCCGCCCCCCAGCGGGAGGATACAATGAGCAGTTCTTC
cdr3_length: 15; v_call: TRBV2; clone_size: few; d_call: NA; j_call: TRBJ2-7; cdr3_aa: CASSEARQSAYEQYF; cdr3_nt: TGTGCCAGCAGTGAAGCGAGACAGTCAGCCTACGAGCAGTACTTC
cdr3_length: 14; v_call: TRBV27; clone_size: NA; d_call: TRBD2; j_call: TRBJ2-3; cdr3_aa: CASSLAAGGDTQYF; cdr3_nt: TGTGCCAGCAGTTTAGCGGCCGGGGGGGATACGCAGTATTTT
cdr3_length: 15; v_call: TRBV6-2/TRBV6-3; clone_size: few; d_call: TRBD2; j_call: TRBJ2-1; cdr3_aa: CASSPSGSGRPEQFF; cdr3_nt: TGTGCCAGCAGCCCATCGGGAAGCGGGAGGCCTGAGCAGTTCTTC
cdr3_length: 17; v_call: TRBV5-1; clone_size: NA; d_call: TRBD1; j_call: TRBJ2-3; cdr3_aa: CASSAGTANPFTDTQYF; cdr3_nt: TGCGCCAGCAGCGCCGGGACAGCAAATCCATTCACAGATACGCAGTATTTT
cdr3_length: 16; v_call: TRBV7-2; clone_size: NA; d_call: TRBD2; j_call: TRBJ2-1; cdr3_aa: CASSLGGLAGDNEQFF; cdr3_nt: TGTGCCAGCAGCTTAGGAGGACTAGCGGGAGACAATGAGCAGTTCTTC
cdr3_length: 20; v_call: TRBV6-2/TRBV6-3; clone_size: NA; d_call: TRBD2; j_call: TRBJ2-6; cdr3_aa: CASSPRGTSGYFGGANVLTF; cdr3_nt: TGTGCCAGCAGCCCACGTGGGACTAGCGGATACTTTGGGGGGGCCAACGTCCTGACTTTC
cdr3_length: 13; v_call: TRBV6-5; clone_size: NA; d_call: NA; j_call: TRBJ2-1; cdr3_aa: CASLTRFSNEQFF; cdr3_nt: TGTGCCAGCCTGACTAGGTTCTCCAATGAGCAGTTCTTC
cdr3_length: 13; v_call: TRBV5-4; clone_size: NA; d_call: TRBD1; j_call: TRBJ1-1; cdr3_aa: CASSWETGTEAFF; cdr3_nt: TGTGCCAGCAGCTGGGAGACAGGGACTGAAGCTTTCTTT
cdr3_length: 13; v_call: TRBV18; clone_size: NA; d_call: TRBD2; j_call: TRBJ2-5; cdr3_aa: CASSPGRVETQYF; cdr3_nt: TGTGCCAGCTCACCCGGGAGGGTAGAGACCCAGTACTTC
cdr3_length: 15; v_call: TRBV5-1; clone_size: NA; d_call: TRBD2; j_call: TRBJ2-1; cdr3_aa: CASSVAGGSYNEQFF; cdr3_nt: TGCGCCAGCAGCGTAGCGGGAGGATCCTACAATGAGCAGTTCTTC
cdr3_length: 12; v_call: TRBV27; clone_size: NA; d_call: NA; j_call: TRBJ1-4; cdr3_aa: CASSRIDGKLFF; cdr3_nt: TGTGCCAGCAGCCGCATAGATGGAAAACTGTTTTTT
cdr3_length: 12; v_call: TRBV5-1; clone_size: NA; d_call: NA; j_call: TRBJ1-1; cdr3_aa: CASSLEGTEAFF; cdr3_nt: TGCGCCAGCAGCTTGGAGGGGACTGAAGCTTTCTTT
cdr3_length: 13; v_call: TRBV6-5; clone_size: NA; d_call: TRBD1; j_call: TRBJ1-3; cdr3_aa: CASRGQGAGTIYF; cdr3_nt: TGTGCCAGCAGGGGACAGGGGGCTGGCACCATATATTTT
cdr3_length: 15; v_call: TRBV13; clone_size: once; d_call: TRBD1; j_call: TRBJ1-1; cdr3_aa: CASSFVTGVNTEAFF; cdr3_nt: TGTGCCAGCAGCTTTGTAACAGGGGTGAACACTGAAGCTTTCTTT
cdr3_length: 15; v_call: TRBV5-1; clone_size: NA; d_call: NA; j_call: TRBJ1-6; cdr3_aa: CASSLGQSPNSPLHF; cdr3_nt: TGCGCCAGCAGCCTAGGACAGTCACCCAATTCACCCCTCCACTTT
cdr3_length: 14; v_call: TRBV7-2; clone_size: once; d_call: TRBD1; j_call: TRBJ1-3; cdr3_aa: CASSARQGGNTIYF; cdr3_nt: TGTGCCAGCAGCGCACGACAGGGTGGAAACACCATATATTTT
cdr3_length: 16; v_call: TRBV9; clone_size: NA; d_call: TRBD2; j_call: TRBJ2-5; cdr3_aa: CASSVGLAGGRETQYF; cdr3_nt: TGTGCCAGCAGCGTAGGCCTAGCGGGAGGGAGGGAGACCCAGTACTTC
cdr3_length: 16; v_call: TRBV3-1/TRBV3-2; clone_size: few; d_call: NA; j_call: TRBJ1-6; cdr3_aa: CASSQGPRAENSPLHF; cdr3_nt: TGTGCCAGCAGCCAAGGCCCGAGAGCGGAAAATTCACCCCTCCACTTT
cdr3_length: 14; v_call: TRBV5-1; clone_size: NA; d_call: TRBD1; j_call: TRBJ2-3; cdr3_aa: CASSPGQGTDTQYF; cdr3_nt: TGCGCCAGCAGCCCCGGACAGGGCACAGATACGCAGTATTTT
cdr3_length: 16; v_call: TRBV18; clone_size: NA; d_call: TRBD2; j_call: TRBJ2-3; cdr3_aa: CASSPGTSGPTDTQYF; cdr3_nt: TGTGCCAGCTCACCCGGGACTAGCGGACCCACAGATACGCAGTATTTT
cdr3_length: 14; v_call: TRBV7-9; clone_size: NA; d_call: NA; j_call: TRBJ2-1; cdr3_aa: CASSLGQGDLEQFF; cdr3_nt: TGTGCCAGCAGCTTAGGGCAGGGTGATTTAGAGCAGTTCTTC
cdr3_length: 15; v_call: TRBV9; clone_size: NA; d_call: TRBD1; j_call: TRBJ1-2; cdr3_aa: CASSASTGTGVGYTF; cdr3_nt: TGTGCCAGCAGCGCCTCCACCGGGACAGGGGTTGGCTACACCTTC
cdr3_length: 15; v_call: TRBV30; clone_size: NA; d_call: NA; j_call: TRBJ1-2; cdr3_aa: CAWSIRTVNNYGYTF; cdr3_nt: TGTGCCTGGAGTATTCGGACAGTTAATAACTATGGCTACACCTTC
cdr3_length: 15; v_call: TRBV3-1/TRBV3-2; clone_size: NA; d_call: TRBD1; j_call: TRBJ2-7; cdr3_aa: CASSFRDRASYEQYF; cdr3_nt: TGTGCCAGCAGCTTCCGGGACAGGGCCTCCTACGAGCAGTACTTC
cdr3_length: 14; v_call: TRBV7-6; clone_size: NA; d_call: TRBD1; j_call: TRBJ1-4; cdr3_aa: CASGQGALFEKLFF; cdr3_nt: TGTGCCAGCGGCCAGGGGGCGCTTTTTGAAAAACTGTTTTTT
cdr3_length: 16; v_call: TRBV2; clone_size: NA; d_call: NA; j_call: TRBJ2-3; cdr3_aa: CASSLQGGGSTDTQYF; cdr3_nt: TGTGCCAGCAGTCTACAAGGGGGGGGGAGCACAGATACGCAGTATTTT
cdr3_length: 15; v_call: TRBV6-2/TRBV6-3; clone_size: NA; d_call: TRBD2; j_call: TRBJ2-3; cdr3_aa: CASSYERGEVDTQYF; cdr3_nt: TGTGCCAGCAGTTACGAACGGGGGGAGGTTGATACGCAGTATTTT
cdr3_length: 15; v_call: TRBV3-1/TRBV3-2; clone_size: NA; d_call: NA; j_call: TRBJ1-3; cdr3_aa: CASSQGANSGNTIYF; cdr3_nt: TGTGCCAGCAGCCAGGGGGCCAACTCTGGAAACACCATATATTTT
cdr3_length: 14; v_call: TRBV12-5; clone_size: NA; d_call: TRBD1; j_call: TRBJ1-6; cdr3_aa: CASGFGTDSSPLHF; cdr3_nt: TGTGCTAGTGGTTTCGGGACAGATAGTTCACCCCTCCACTTT
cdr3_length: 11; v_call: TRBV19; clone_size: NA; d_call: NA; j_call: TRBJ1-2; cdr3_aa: CASSPGNGYTF; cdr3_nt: TGTGCCAGTAGTCCGGGGAATGGCTACACCTTC